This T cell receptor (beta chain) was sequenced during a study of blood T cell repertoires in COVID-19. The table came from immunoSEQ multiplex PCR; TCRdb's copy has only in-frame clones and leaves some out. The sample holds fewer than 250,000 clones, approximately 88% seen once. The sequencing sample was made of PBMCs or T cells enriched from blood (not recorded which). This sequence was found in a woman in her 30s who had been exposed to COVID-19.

This chain's CDR3 is CASSVGSGRAYEQYF. DNA for the CDR3: TGTGCCAGCAGCGTAGGAAGCGGGAGGGCCTACGAGCAGTACTTC. The V and J genes are TRBV9 and TRBJ2-7, with 10 bases fitting TRBD2. Trimming removed 0 bases from V and 2 bases from J; junction bases left unmatched: 2. Germline assignment: CDR1 SGDLS and CDR2 YYNGEE. CDR3 size: 15 residues.